The 18 T cell receptor beta chains reported below all come from one sample, sequenced in a study of CD8+ T cells in alopecia areata. Once RNA had been extracted, it was reverse transcribed into cDNA to act as the sequencing template. TCRdb keeps only in-frame clones here, not all; method: immunoSEQ multiplex PCR. The data contain 200,000 or so clones, roughly 57% of them singletons. Specimen: CD4+ T cells sorted from blood, collected at week 0. The receptor source for this set is a human donor with alopecia areata.

The rearrangement links TRBV19 to TRBJ1-2; D is uncertain. V gave up 0 bases and J gave up 7 bases, with 12 bases separating them. The CDR3 has 14 residues. CDR1 LNHDA and CDR2 SQIVND come from the germline V gene (reference sequence). The CDR3 spells CASSIDLSRVGYTF. DNA of the CDR3: TGTGCCAGTAGTATAGATCTGTCCCGGGTTGGCTACACCTTC.

The chain recombines TRBV6-5 with TRBJ2-1; D is perhaps TRBD1 or TRBD2 (7 bases each). This CDR3 has 15 residues. Germline assignment: CDR1 MNHEY and CDR2 SVGAGI. V lost 6 bases and J 6 bases, leaving 18 bases between the germline ends. DNA of the CDR3: TGTGCCAGCAGCAGGGGGGGGCCCCGTCTCAATGAGCAGTTCTTC. Residues: CASSRGGPRLNEQFF.

J is TRBJ2-7 and V is TRBV29-1; either TRBD1 or TRBD2 may supply D (7 bases each). This CDR3 comprises 14 residues. Germline-derived CDR1 and CDR2 are SQVTM and ANQGSEA. Trimming cost V 5 bases and J 4 bases, with 18 bases left between them. The CDR3 reads CSVTYRGGSYEQYF. DNA for the CDR3: TGCAGCGTTACGTACAGGGGAGGGAGTTACGAGCAGTACTTC.

The chain links TRBV15 to TRBJ1-5; 10 positions match TRBD1. Germline CDR1 reads LNHNV; CDR2 reads YYDKDF (reference sequence). The V gene end was trimmed by 2 bases and the J gene end by 4 bases; junction bases not matched to a gene: 2. This CDR3 comprises 15 residues. CDR3 region: CATSRPGQGNQPQHF. For the CDR3, the DNA is TGTGCCACCAGCAGACCGGGACAGGGGAATCAGCCCCAGCATTTT. The whole variable domain, filled in from reference TRBV15 and TRBJ1-5, reads DAMVIQNPRYQVTQFGKPVTLSCSQTLNHNVMYWYQQKSSQAPKLLFHYYDKDFNNEADTPDNFQSRRPNTSFCFLDIRSPGLGDTAMYLCATSRPGQGNQPQHFGDGTRLSIL.

The rearrangement uses TRBV30 and TRBJ2-1; no clear D. Germline V gene data show CDR1 as GTSNPN and CDR2 as SVGIG (reference sequence). V lost 2 bases and J lost 12, with 11 bases in between. The CDR3 sequence is 11 residues long. The CDR3 coding sequence is TGTGCCTGGAGTCCTCTATCCGTGCAGTTCTTC. This translates into CAWSPLSVQFF.

V is TRBV6-5 and J is TRBJ2-1; 9 nucleotides agree with TRBD2. V lost 0 bases to trimming and J lost 6 bases; unmatched junction nucleotides: 6. From germline, CDR1 is MNHEY and CDR2 SVGAGI. The CDR3 spans 16 residues. CDR3 in amino acids: CASSYSNLAGSNEQFF. The CDR3 DNA reads as TGTGCCAGCAGTTACTCAAACCTAGCGGGAAGCAATGAGCAGTTCTTC.

In this sample, this clone turned up a few times. The chain couples TRBV14 to TRBJ2-6; possible D gene TRBD1, 5 bases. Trimming pared 0 bases from V and 0 bases from J, leaving 15 bases between. Germline V gives CDR1 SGHDN, CDR2 FVKESK. The CDR3 extends over 19 amino acids. The CDR3 here is CASSQDFGRAPSGANVLTF. CDR3 DNA: TGTGCCAGCAGCCAAGATTTTGGCAGGGCACCCTCTGGGGCCAACGTCCTGACTTTC.

The chain joins TRBV30 to TRBJ2-7; 12 bases align to TRBD2. With V trimmed by 3 bases and J by 2 bases, 2 bases remained unmatched. The CDR3 totals 14 residues. Germline V gene data show CDR1 as GTSNPN and CDR2 as SVGIG (reference sequence). CDR3 coding DNA: TGTGCCTGGAGGGCTAGCGGGGGGGCCTACGAGCAGTACTTC. Protein product: CAWRASGGAYEQYF.

The V gene is TRBV7-9, the J gene TRBJ2-7; weak D call: TRBD2 (5 bases). Germline loops: CDR1 SEHNR, CDR2 FQNEAQ (reference sequence). The CDR3 contains 14 residues. V was pared by 2 bases and J by 6 bases, with 14 bases between. CDR3 loop: CASSLSTLVFEQYF. The CDR3 DNA sequence: TGTGCCAGCAGCTTATCCACACTAGTTTTCGAGCAGTACTTC.

The chain carries TRBV14 and TRBJ2-2, with a weak D call TRBD2 (6 bases). CDR1 is SGHDN, CDR2 FVKESK, per germline. The CDR3 has 11 amino acids. Trimming stripped 8 bases from V and 13 bases from J, with 14 bases between. CDR3 sequence (DNA): TGTGCCAGCCGGAGGGAGATGGGGCTGTTTTTT. This encodes CASRREMGLFF.

Only a few counts were recorded for this clone. This chain joins TRBV30 and TRBJ1-5; no clear D. Germline loops: CDR1 GTSNPN, CDR2 SVGIG (reference sequence). This CDR3 has 15 amino acids. The V gene lost 2 bases and the J gene lost 0 bases, with 11 bases spanning the gap. In DNA, the CDR3 is TGTGCCTGGAGTTCTGACGGGAATAGCAATCAGCCCCAGCATTTT. As protein: CAWSSDGNSNQPQHF.

This clone has more than one count but fewer than ten. The genes are TRBV6-5 and TRBJ2-2; D unresolved. The CDR3 loop spans 13 amino acids. The germline gives CDR1 MNHEY, CDR2 SVGAGI. V dropped 6 bases and J dropped 2 bases, with 7 bases sitting between them. CDR3 amino acids: CASRGDNTGELFF. DNA for the CDR3: TGTGCCAGCAGAGGCGACAACACCGGGGAGCTGTTTTTT.

The genes are TRBV9 and TRBJ2-1, with D possibly matching TRBD1 (5 bases). This CDR3 comprises 16 residues. The V gene lost 0 bases and the J gene lost 0 bases, with 10 bases spanning the gap. Germline CDR1 and CDR2: SGDLS and YYNGEE. Here the CDR3 DNA reads TGTGCCAGCAGCGTAGAAGGGGCCCGCTCCTACAATGAGCAGTTCTTC. Translation gives CASSVEGARSYNEQFF.

This clone was found a few times. The same CDR3 arises from other DNA sequences in this sample as well. The gene calls are TRBV29-1 and TRBJ1-1, with unresolved D. Germline V gives CDR1 SQVTM, CDR2 ANQGSEA. The CDR3 is made up of 13 amino acids. V lost 4 bases and J 0 bases, leaving 9 bases between the germline ends. Here the CDR3 DNA reads TGCAGCGTTGTTGGCAGAATGAACACTGAAGCTTTCTTT. Its protein product is CSVVGRMNTEAFF.

This clone was recorded a few times. V is TRBV18 and J is TRBJ1-2; possibly TRBD1 for D (5 bases). The CDR3 is 13 residues long. The V gene lost 2 bases and the J gene lost 6 bases, with 10 bases spanning the gap. CDR1 KGHSH and CDR2 LQKENI come from the germline V gene. The CDR3 sequence is CASSPGQHNGYTF. In DNA, the CDR3 is TGTGCCAGCTCACCAGGACAACACAATGGCTACACCTTC.

The genes are TRBV30 and TRBJ2-7; possible D gene TRBD1, 6 bases. Trimming removed 5 bases at V and 5 bases at J, with 13 bases between. The CDR3 spans 12 residues. Germline lookup yields CDR1 GTSNPN and CDR2 SVGIG (reference sequence). CDR3 residues: CAWGDTLHEQYF. Written as DNA, the CDR3 is TGTGCCTGGGGGGACACCCTCCACGAGCAGTACTTC.

This chain links TRBV30 with TRBJ2-2; D remains unclear. Germline V lookup: CDR1 GTSNPN, CDR2 SVGIG (reference sequence). The V gene lost 0 bases and the J gene lost 0 bases, with 8 bases spanning the gap. There are 15 residues in the CDR3. Here the CDR3 DNA reads TGTGCCTGGAGTGTTGGGCCAGCGAACACCGGGGAGCTGTTTTTT. It yields the protein CAWSVGPANTGELFF. The full variable domain, with the rest looked up from reference TRBV30 and TRBJ2-2, is SQTIHQWPATLVQPVGSPLSLECTVEGTSNPNLYWYRQAAGRGLQLLFYSVGIGQISSEVPQNLSASRPQDRQFILSSKKLLLSDSGFYLCAWSVGPANTGELFFGEGSRLTVL.

This chain links TRBV30 with TRBJ2-7; D is unclear. CDR1 and CDR2 (germline): GTSNPN, SVGIG (reference sequence). Trimming took off 0 bases at V and 7 bases at J, with 16 bases between the two ends. The CDR3 spans 14 residues. The CDR3 nucleotides read TGTGCCTGGAGTGTGGGTCCTACTGTAGGGGAGCAGTACTTC. Its translation: CAWSVGPTVGEQYF.